Below, 16 T cell receptor beta chains from the same sample are listed, as sequenced in a study of response to subunit inactivated influenza vaccine (dated by TCRdb to the late 2010s). The library was built by means of RT-PCR. Sequenced using an Illumina HiSeq 2500. In-frame beta chains were kept once TCRdb had trimmed the public reads at Q25 with fastp and called clones with MiXCR. Each record represents a unique CDR3 protein, reported with the most common genes and DNA among its rows. Across this sample there are roughly 710,000 distinct CDR3 sequences, with 12% to 15% seen only once. The ten most abundant clones make up 7.6% of the sample. The specimen comprised PBMCs from blood, sampled less than 15 days before vaccination. Receptor source: a man aged 50 or older who received an inactivated influenza vaccine. Donor details come from another sample of the same person, matched by shared clones.

This CDR3 is CASSQTGGADTQYF. The CDR3 region has the DNA TGCGCCAGCAGCCAGACAGGGGGCGCAGATACGCAGTATTTT. The rearrangement links TRBV4-3 to TRBJ2-3; TRBD1 matches 10 bases. CDR1 and CDR2 (germline): LGHNA, YSLEER. CDR3 size: 14 residues. Germline trimming cut 3 bases from V and 4 bases from J; bases unmatched to any gene: 1.

This chain uses TRBV10-3 with TRBJ2-3; D may be TRBD2 (5 bases). Looked up from germline, CDR1 is ENHRY and CDR2 is SYGVKD. The CDR3 runs to 16 residues. V was shortened by 4 bases and J by 2 bases, with 16 bases between the two germline ends. The chain's CDR3 is CAISVRASGTTDTQYF. The CDR3, as DNA: TGTGCCATCAGTGTAAGGGCAAGCGGTACCACAGATACGCAGTATTTT.

The chain uses TRBV9 and TRBJ2-1; 7 positions agree with TRBD1. This CDR3 contains 15 residues. V gave up 2 bases and J gave up 2 bases; unmatched junction bases: 4. From germline, CDR1 is SGDLS and CDR2 YYNGEE. CDR3 coding DNA: TGTGCCAGCAGCGTTCTTGGGACAGCCTACAATGAGCAGTTCTTC. It yields the protein CASSVLGTAYNEQFF.

The table lists this clonotype with a few counts. This sequence joins TRBV5-1 and TRBJ2-2; 11 nucleotides match TRBD2. Trimming at V came to 1 base and at J to 5 bases, leaving 7 bases not matched to a gene. The germline V gene encodes CDR1 SGHRS and CDR2 YFSETQ. CDR3 length equals 17 residues. The CDR3 spells CASSLRTSGSGTGELFF. The CDR3 DNA sequence: TGCGCCAGCAGCTTGAGGACTAGCGGGTCTGGGACCGGGGAGCTGTTTTTT.

The chain links TRBV9 to TRBJ2-1; 7 nucleotides agree with TRBD2. From germline, CDR1 is SGDLS and CDR2 YYNGEE. V was clipped by 2 bases and J by 6 bases; unmatched bases: 8. The length of the CDR3 is 15 residues. CDR3 residues: CASSVTSAAGNEQFF. DNA of the CDR3: TGTGCCAGCAGCGTCACTAGCGCGGCCGGCAATGAGCAGTTCTTC.

This clonotype appeared once. This chain links TRBV28 with TRBJ2-7; 11 bases align to TRBD1. The V gene end was trimmed by 6 bases and the J gene end by 2 bases; junction bases not matched to a gene: 6. Germline V CDR1 and CDR2: MDHEN, SYDVKM. The CDR3 runs to 15 residues. CDR3 in amino acids: CASRTGTGGPYEQYF. The CDR3 DNA sequence: TGTGCCAGCAGAACCGGGACAGGGGGTCCCTACGAGCAGTACTTC.

The chain recombines TRBV19 with TRBJ2-3; possible D gene TRBD1, 5 bases. The germline V and J ends were trimmed by 4 bases and 3 bases, with 14 bases remaining between them. The CDR3 has 15 amino acids. Per germline, CDR1 LNHDA and CDR2 SQIVND (reference sequence). The CDR3 sequence: CASSTAGHRTDTQYF. CDR3 coding DNA: TGTGCCAGTAGTACGGCAGGGCATAGGACAGATACGCAGTATTTT.

The chain has TRBV20-1 and TRBJ1-6; 11 bases match TRBD1. Germline V CDR1 and CDR2: DFQATT, SNEGSKA (reference sequence). V dropped 0 bases and J dropped 0; count of bases not matched to a gene: 4. This CDR3 has 18 residues. CDR3 in amino acids: CSARDWDRGSSYNSPLHF. The CDR3 DNA sequence: TGCAGTGCTAGAGATTGGGACAGGGGGAGCTCCTATAATTCACCCCTCCACTTT.

CDR3 sequence reads: CASSRQGTSGSEQFF. DNA of the CDR3: TGTGCCAGCAGCCGGCAGGGGACTAGCGGGAGTGAGCAGTTCTTC. V and J are TRBV7-2 and TRBJ2-1; 14 bases agree with TRBD2. The V gene end was trimmed by 5 bases and the J gene end by 9 bases; junction bases not matched to a gene: 6. Per the germline V gene, CDR1 is SGHTA and CDR2 is FQGNSA. The CDR3 covers 15 residues.

There are a few counts of this clonotype. The CDR3 region is CASSQVSGPGNTEAFF. The DNA of the CDR3 is TGCGCCAGCAGCCAAGTATCGGGCCCAGGGAACACTGAAGCTTTCTTT. The rearrangement uses TRBV4-1 and TRBJ1-1, with D hard to call. CDR3 length: 16 amino acids. Germline CDR1 and CDR2: MGHRA and YSYEKL. Deletions cut 1 base from V and 1 base from J, with 13 bases between.

The rearrangement uses TRBV5-1 and TRBJ1-3, with D possibly being TRBD1 (6 bases). CDR1 is SGHRS and CDR2 is YFSETQ in the germline V gene. Trimming removed 4 bases from V and 0 bases from J, with 11 bases in between. The CDR3 spans 15 residues. CDR3 sequence (DNA): TGCGCCAGCAGCCGTAAGACAGGCTCTGGAAACACCATATATTTT. Its protein product is CASSRKTGSGNTIYF.

At least ten counts were recorded for this clonotype. The chain links TRBV4-2 to TRBJ1-2; D gene unclear. V lost 0 bases and J 2 bases, leaving 7 bases between the germline ends. Per germline, CDR1 LGHNA and CDR2 YNFKEQ. The CDR3 extends over 14 amino acids. CDR3 nucleotide sequence: TGTGCCAGCAGCCAAGATACGGGAAACTATGGCTACACCTTC. It specifies CASSQDTGNYGYTF.

The chain joins TRBV3-1 to TRBJ2-7; D may be TRBD2 (6 bases). In germline, CDR1 is LGHDT, CDR2 YNNKEL (reference sequence). V was cut by 3 bases and J by 1 base, with 19 bases left in between. This CDR3 has 17 residues. CDR3 protein: CASSHLDPGVGSYEQYF. The CDR3 coding sequence is TGTGCCAGCAGCCATCTTGACCCGGGGGTCGGGTCCTACGAGCAGTACTTC.

This clonotype has only a few counts. The CDR3 sequence is CASSVSRNMNTEAFF. CDR3 DNA: TGTGCCAGCAGTGTTTCCCGCAACATGAACACTGAAGCTTTCTTT. The rearrangement joins TRBV2 to TRBJ1-1; D gene unclear. This CDR3 has 15 residues. Germline CDR1 SNHLY, CDR2 FYNNEI. Deletions cut 4 bases from V and 0 bases from J, with 12 bases between.

J is TRBJ2-3 and V is TRBV11-2; D not certain. Deletions cut 2 bases from V and 6 bases from J, with 12 bases between. CDR1 is SGHAT and CDR2 is FQNNGV in the germline V gene. The CDR3 consists of 14 residues. CDR3 nucleotide sequence: TGTGCCAGCAGCTTACAGGTGGGGTGGGATACGCAGTATTTT. Translating gives CASSLQVGWDTQYF.

The table lists this clonotype with a few counts. V gene TRBV29-1 combines with J gene TRBJ2-1; 10 bases are shared with TRBD1. The V and J ends lost 1 base and 4 bases, in that order; junction bases with no gene match: 7. The germline CDR1 and CDR2 sequences are SQVTM and ANQGSEA. The CDR3 is 16 amino acids. The chain's CDR3 is CSVEGAGQGGYNEQFF. CDR3 bases: TGCAGCGTTGAAGGCGCCGGACAGGGGGGATACAATGAGCAGTTCTTC.